Following are 5 T cell receptor beta chains from one sample sequenced in a study of T cell responses to AZD1222 COVID-19 vaccine. Generated by immunoSEQ multiplex PCR, the TCRdb table keeps only in-frame clones and is missing some. The table lists more than 95,000 clones, more than 75% of them singletons. Sequenced here: peripheral blood, sampled 28 days after the second AZD1222 dose. Receptors were obtained from an adult who received the AZD1222 COVID-19 vaccine.

This clone occurred a few times. The chain employs TRBV10-3 and TRBJ1-4, with 11 bases identical to TRBD1. Trimming took 2 bases from V and 5 from J; bases not matched to a gene: 1. In germline, CDR1 is ENHRY, CDR2 SYGVKD. The CDR3 has 15 amino acids. CDR3: CAISERTGGNEKLFF. Written as DNA, the CDR3 is TGTGCCATCAGTGAGCGGACAGGGGGCAATGAAAAACTGTTTTTT.

This clone showed up just once. This chain uses TRBV12-3 or TRBV12-4 with TRBJ2-7, with 7 nucleotides matching TRBD1. The CDR3 contains 13 residues. The ends lost 4 bases at V and 2 bases at J; junction bases unmatched: 2. The chain's CDR3 is CASSYGQAYEQYF. The CDR3 DNA reads as TGTGCCAGCAGTTACGGACAGGCCTACGAGCAGTACTTC.

The chain is built from TRBV6-6 and TRBJ1-5; D might be TRBD1 (6 bases). The V end was cut by 5 bases, the J end by 0 bases, with 20 bases between. The CDR3 totals 18 residues. CDR1 and CDR2 from the germline V gene are MNHNY and SVGAGI (reference sequence). The CDR3: CASSPQGGDFYSNQPQHF. CDR3 coding DNA: TGTGCCAGCAGTCCACAGGGCGGTGATTTTTATAGCAATCAGCCCCAGCATTTT.

The chain carries TRBV29-1 and TRBJ1-1, with D hard to call. The ends were cut back, 4 bases at V and 0 bases at J, with 9 bases in the middle. The CDR3 totals 13 residues. Germline CDR1 is SQVTM and CDR2 is ANQGSEA. CDR3 sequence (DNA): TGCAGCGTTGGCGGGAACTTGAACACTGAAGCTTTCTTT. Protein product: CSVGGNLNTEAFF.

The chain is built from TRBV24-1 and TRBJ1-5; 8 bases agree with TRBD1. The CDR3 totals 17 residues. V was pared by 3 bases and J by 4 bases, with 10 bases of the junction left unmatched. Per the germline V gene, CDR1 is KGHDR and CDR2 is SFDVKD. The CDR3 coding sequence is TGTGCCACCAGTGATAAGTCGACAGGGGCGAGGAATCAGCCCCAGCATTTT. Translation: CATSDKSTGARNQPQHF.